This passage covers 8 T cell receptor beta chains from one sample sequenced in a study of blood T cells in healthy people across ages (dated by TCRdb to between 2014 and 2017). The library was obtained by 5' RACE. The sequencing machine was an Illumina HiSeq 2500. A second PCR of roughly 6 to 12 cycles was run with a J-beta primer mix and a sample-barcoded 5' primer. TCRdb cleaned the public reads at Q25 with fastp, built clones with MiXCR and kept in-frame beta chains. When rows share a CDR3 protein, they turn into one entry using the most common DNA and genes. The table for this sample lists hundreds of thousands of distinct CDR3 sequences; around 52% of them were counted only once. The ten most abundant clones make up roughly 13% of the sample. The sequenced sample was blood. These receptor sequences come from a woman older than 75 in good health.

This clonotype has ten or more counts. The rearrangement links TRBV28 to TRBJ2-7, with D possibly TRBD1 on 5 matching bases. The germline CDR1 and CDR2 sequences are MDHEN and SYDVKM. Between the trimmed V and J ends, which lost 4 bases and 2 bases, there was a span of 9 bases. CDR3 size: 13 residues. The CDR3 protein is CASSSDSPYEQYF. CDR3 coding DNA: TGTGCCAGCAGTTCCGACAGCCCCTACGAGCAGTACTTC.

The chain recombines TRBV15 with TRBJ2-4; D is uncertain. Germline CDR1 and CDR2: LNHNV and YYDKDF (reference sequence). The length of the CDR3 is 14 residues. Deletions cut 0 bases from V and 8 bases from J, with 11 bases between. Here the CDR3 DNA reads TGTGCCACCAGCAGAGATTTTGAAAGGGACATTCAGTACTTC. It specifies CATSRDFERDIQYF.

The chain joins TRBV20-1 to TRBJ2-7, with D uncertain. CDR1 is DFQATT, CDR2 SNEGSKA, per germline (reference sequence). CDR3 length: 15 amino acids. Trimming left V 8 bases short and J 4 bases short, with 24 bases between. In DNA form, the CDR3 reads TGCAGTACTATACACGTCGGCCGTGGAGTATACGAGCAGTACTTC. Residues: CSTIHVGRGVYEQYF.

As to this clonotype: One base away lies a much larger clone, so this may be a sequencing read error. The chain links TRBV2 to TRBJ1-2, with 8 bases matching TRBD1. CDR3 length: 12 amino acids. Looked up from germline, CDR1 is SNHLY and CDR2 is FYNNEI. V lost 7 bases and J lost 6; bases outside the gene matches: 4. The CDR3 region has the DNA TGTGCCAGCACACAGGGGGAGGATGGCTACACCTTC. Its protein product is CASTQGEDGYTF.

The rearrangement joins TRBV10-3 to TRBJ1-1; possibly TRBD1 for D (5 bases). The V end lost 5 bases, the J end lost 0 bases, and 16 bases lay between the germline ends. Germline CDR1 ENHRY, CDR2 SYGVKD. The CDR3 has 16 residues. The CDR3 here is CAISTSVGRLNTEAFF. For the CDR3, the DNA is TGTGCCATCAGTACCTCCGTGGGGCGCTTGAACACTGAAGCTTTCTTT.

This chain joins TRBV29-1 and TRBJ1-4, with D possibly being TRBD1 (6 bases). Trimming cost V 6 bases and J 8 bases, with 22 bases left between them. From germline, CDR1 is SQVTM and CDR2 ANQGSEA. This CDR3 has 15 amino acids. The CDR3: CSVAPGGGSGEKLFF. The DNA for the CDR3 is TGCAGCGTAGCTCCCGGGGGCGGTTCGGGGGAAAAACTGTTTTTT.

On this clonotype itself: A much larger clone differs by one base, so this may be a read error. The chain has TRBV28 and TRBJ1-2, with a tentative D call TRBD1 (6 bases). The germline V gene encodes CDR1 MDHEN and CDR2 SYDVKM. This CDR3 has 14 amino acids. CDR3 in DNA: TGTGCCATCAGTTTAGGGGGAGGCGCCTATGGCTACACCTTC. As protein: CAISLGGGAYGYTF.

The rearrangement joins TRBV24-1 to TRBJ2-7; TRBD2 is a possible D gene (7 bases). The CDR3 is 18 amino acids. CDR1 is KGHDR and CDR2 is SFDVKD in the germline V gene. V lost 9 bases, J lost 3 bases, and 29 bases lay in between. In DNA form, the CDR3 reads TGTGCCACCCCGTATAGATTATCGGGGGGCTTAAATCTCTACGAGCAGTACTTC. Encoded protein: CATPYRLSGGLNLYEQYF.